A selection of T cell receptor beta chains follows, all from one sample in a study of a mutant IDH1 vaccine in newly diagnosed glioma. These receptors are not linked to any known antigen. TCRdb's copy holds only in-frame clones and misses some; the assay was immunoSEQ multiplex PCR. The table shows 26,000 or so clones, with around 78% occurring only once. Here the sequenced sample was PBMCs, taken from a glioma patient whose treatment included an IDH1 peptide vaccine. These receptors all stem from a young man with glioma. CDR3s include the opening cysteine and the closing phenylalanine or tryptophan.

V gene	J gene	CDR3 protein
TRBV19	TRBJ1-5	CASADRAEQPQHF
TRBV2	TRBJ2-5	CASSVGSGETQYF
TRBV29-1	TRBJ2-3	CSVGLSSTDTQYF
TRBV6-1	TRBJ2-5	CASSGERVTQYF
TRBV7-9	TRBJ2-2	CASRWQDRDKNTGELFF
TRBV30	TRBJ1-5	CAWRKTGGGNQPQHF
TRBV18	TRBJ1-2	CASSPDSENYGYTF
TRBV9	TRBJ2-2	CASSAETLLELFF
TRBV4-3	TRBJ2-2	CASSQGFRNTGELFF
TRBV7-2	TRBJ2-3	CASSSPSSGISTDTQYF
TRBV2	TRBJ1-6	CASAGNSPLHF
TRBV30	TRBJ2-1	CAWSTSGFSYNEQFF
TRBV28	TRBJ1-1	CASSPWGSPEAFF
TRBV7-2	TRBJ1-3	CASSSLRNTIYF
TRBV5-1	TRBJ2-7	CASSLDLAGAEDYEQYF
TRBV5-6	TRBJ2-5	CASSLVSAKETQYF
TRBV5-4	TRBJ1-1	CASSLRGLPNTEAFF
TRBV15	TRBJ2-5	CATSRVGGFETQYF
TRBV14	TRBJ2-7	CASSQERAGGDEQYF
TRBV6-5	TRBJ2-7	CASSKRGVYEQYF
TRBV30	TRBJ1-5	CALTQGPSQPQHF